A selection of T cell receptor beta chains follows, all from one sample in a study of human T cells and chemical hapten exposure. TCRdb reprocessed the RACE reads with MiXCR, giving one entry per CDR3 protein. The sample consists of roughly 64,000 distinct CDR3 sequences, 11% of them appearing once. The sequences come from whole blood, collected in connection with sensitization to the hapten diphenylcyclopropenone (DPC). The receptors shown here come from a woman aged 40 to 55 with alopecia areata. Some clones in this sample may be carry-over from other donors' samples. The CDR3 runs from the conserved cysteine through the conserved F or W. D genes are given only for firm matches. Clone size appears in some rows only: once, few, many, or a class for an expanded clone.

j_call: TRBJ2-7
d_call: TRBD1
v_call: TRBV4-1
clone_size: few
cdr3_aa: CASSQLGTGVYEQYF
cdr3_nt: TGCGCCAGCAGCCAGTTGGGGACAGGGGTCTACGAGCAGTACTTC

j_call: TRBJ1-6
d_call: TRBD1
v_call: TRBV29-1
clone_size: many
cdr3_aa: CSVVDRGFGSPLHF
cdr3_nt: TGCAGCGTTGTCGACAGGGGATTTGGTTCACCCCTCCACTTT

j_call: TRBJ2-7
d_call: -
v_call: TRBV4-3
clone_size: -
cdr3_aa: CASSREGGREQYF
cdr3_nt: TGCGCCAGCAGCCGCGAGGGGGGGCGCGAGCAGTACTTC

j_call: TRBJ1-2
d_call: TRBD1
v_call: TRBV12-3/TRBV12-4
clone_size: many
cdr3_aa: CASSSGTGEFNYGYTF
cdr3_nt: TGTGCCAGCAGCTCCGGGACAGGGGAATTTAACTATGGCTACACCTTC

j_call: TRBJ1-3
d_call: -
v_call: TRBV25-1
clone_size: -
cdr3_aa: CASSELGSPGNTIYF
cdr3_nt: TGTGCCAGCAGTGAATTGGGCAGTCCCGGAAACACCATATATTTT

j_call: TRBJ1-5
d_call: -
v_call: TRBV7-9
clone_size: many
cdr3_aa: CASSTGRDNQPQHF
cdr3_nt: TGTGCCAGCAGCACCGGGCGGGACAATCAGCCCCAGCATTTT

j_call: TRBJ2-5
d_call: -
v_call: TRBV7-9
clone_size: few
cdr3_aa: CASSSGTSQQETQYF
cdr3_nt: TGTGCCAGCAGCTCAGGGACATCTCAACAAGAGACCCAGTACTTC

j_call: TRBJ2-1
d_call: TRBD2
v_call: TRBV19
clone_size: many
cdr3_aa: CASTTSSGRKYNEQFF
cdr3_nt: TGTGCCAGTACGACTTCTAGCGGGAGAAAATACAATGAGCAGTTCTTC

j_call: TRBJ2-2
d_call: TRBD1
v_call: TRBV7-8
clone_size: -
cdr3_aa: CASRQRTGMNTGELFF
cdr3_nt: TGTGCCAGCAGGCAACGGACAGGGATGAACACCGGGGAGCTGTTTTTT

j_call: TRBJ2-1
d_call: TRBD2
v_call: TRBV3-1
clone_size: many
cdr3_aa: CASSQQQGLAGNEQFF
cdr3_nt: TGTGCCAGCAGCCAACAACAAGGACTAGCAGGCAATGAGCAGTTCTTC

j_call: TRBJ2-5
d_call: -
v_call: TRBV19
clone_size: many
cdr3_aa: CASSIATGLGETQYF
cdr3_nt: TGTGCCAGTAGTATAGCCACGGGGTTGGGGGAGACCCAGTACTTC

j_call: TRBJ1-1
d_call: TRBD1
v_call: TRBV7-2
clone_size: many
cdr3_aa: CASSLTWTGSNTEAFF
cdr3_nt: TGTGCCAGCAGCTTAACTTGGACAGGGTCGAACACTGAAGCTTTCTTT

j_call: TRBJ2-7
d_call: TRBD1
v_call: TRBV9
clone_size: -
cdr3_aa: CASSSPGQPYEQYF
cdr3_nt: TGTGCCAGCAGCTCACCGGGACAGCCCTACGAGCAGTACTTC

j_call: TRBJ1-6
d_call: -
v_call: TRBV6-2/TRBV6-3
clone_size: many
cdr3_aa: CASSRLSDSPLHF
cdr3_nt: TGTGCCAGCAGTCGACTGTCGGATTCACCCCTCCACTTT

j_call: TRBJ2-6
d_call: -
v_call: TRBV4-3
clone_size: many
cdr3_aa: CASSQASGGSGANVLTF
cdr3_nt: TGCGCCAGCAGCCAAGCCTCCGGGGGCTCTGGGGCCAACGTCCTGACTTTC

j_call: TRBJ2-1
d_call: TRBD2
v_call: TRBV11-2
clone_size: -
cdr3_aa: CASSLGSGRGSYNEQFF
cdr3_nt: TGTGCCAGCAGCTTAGGGAGCGGGAGGGGCTCCTACAATGAGCAGTTCTTC

j_call: TRBJ1-1
d_call: TRBD1
v_call: TRBV7-2
clone_size: many
cdr3_aa: CASQRTGGSDTEAFF
cdr3_nt: TGTGCCAGCCAAAGGACAGGGGGCAGTGACACTGAAGCTTTCTTT

j_call: TRBJ2-5
d_call: -
v_call: TRBV11-2
clone_size: few
cdr3_aa: CASSFRRQETQYF
cdr3_nt: TGTGCCAGCAGCTTCAGACGGCAAGAGACCCAGTACTTC

j_call: TRBJ2-6
d_call: TRBD1
v_call: TRBV30
clone_size: few
cdr3_aa: CAWSVGGLGANVLTF
cdr3_nt: TGTGCCTGGAGTGTAGGGGGCCTCGGGGCCAACGTCCTGACTTTC

j_call: TRBJ2-5
d_call: -
v_call: TRBV7-3
clone_size: many
cdr3_aa: CASSLSPMGETQYF
cdr3_nt: TGTGCCAGCAGCTTATCACCTATGGGAGAGACCCAGTACTTC

j_call: TRBJ2-1
d_call: -
v_call: TRBV27
clone_size: -
cdr3_aa: CASSFGGGLNVQFF
cdr3_nt: TGTGCCAGCAGTTTTGGGGGCGGACTTAATGTGCAGTTCTTC

j_call: TRBJ2-3
d_call: TRBD2
v_call: TRBV7-7
clone_size: few
cdr3_aa: CASSLDGGTSDTQYF
cdr3_nt: TGTGCCAGCAGCTTGGATGGCGGGACTAGCGATACGCAGTATTTT

j_call: TRBJ2-1
d_call: TRBD2
v_call: TRBV5-1
clone_size: -
cdr3_aa: CASSLLPSGRSGEQFF
cdr3_nt: TGCGCCAGCAGCTTGTTACCTAGCGGGAGGAGCGGTGAGCAGTTCTTC

j_call: TRBJ1-1
d_call: TRBD1
v_call: TRBV13
clone_size: many
cdr3_aa: CASSSTGEGEAFF
cdr3_nt: TGTGCCAGCAGCTCGACAGGGGAGGGTGAAGCTTTCTTT

j_call: TRBJ1-3
d_call: -
v_call: TRBV9
clone_size: -
cdr3_aa: CASSVSGAPGNTIYF
cdr3_nt: TGTGCCAGCAGCGTCTCGGGGGCCCCTGGAAACACCATATATTTT

j_call: TRBJ1-1
d_call: TRBD1
v_call: TRBV6-5
clone_size: few
cdr3_aa: CASSHRGVQAFF
cdr3_nt: TGTGCCAGCAGCCACAGGGGGGTGCAGGCTTTCTTT

j_call: TRBJ1-1
d_call: -
v_call: TRBV7-2
clone_size: few
cdr3_aa: CASSLDERRTANTEAFF
cdr3_nt: TGTGCCAGCAGCTTAGATGAGAGGCGGACAGCGAACACTGAAGCTTTCTTT

j_call: TRBJ1-1
d_call: -
v_call: TRBV29-1
clone_size: -
cdr3_aa: CSSGRAQGKNTEAFF
cdr3_nt: TGCAGCTCTGGTCGGGCCCAGGGTAAGAACACTGAAGCTTTCTTT

j_call: TRBJ2-3
d_call: TRBD1
v_call: TRBV20-1
clone_size: -
cdr3_aa: CSARRGLDTQYF
cdr3_nt: TGCAGTGCTAGGAGGGGGCTAGATACGCAGTATTTT

j_call: TRBJ2-1
d_call: -
v_call: TRBV19
clone_size: few
cdr3_aa: CASSTRGRGGYNEQFF
cdr3_nt: TGTGCCAGTAGTACCCGGGGCAGGGGTGGATACAATGAGCAGTTCTTC

j_call: TRBJ1-3
d_call: -
v_call: TRBV29-1
clone_size: few
cdr3_aa: CSVRGPSGNTIYF
cdr3_nt: TGCAGCGTTCGGGGACCCTCTGGAAACACCATATATTTT

j_call: TRBJ2-7
d_call: -
v_call: TRBV11-2
clone_size: many
cdr3_aa: CASNRMGEPYEQYF
cdr3_nt: TGTGCCAGCAACAGGATGGGGGAACCCTACGAGCAGTACTTC

j_call: TRBJ1-3
d_call: TRBD1
v_call: TRBV6-6
clone_size: many
cdr3_aa: CVAGTGGSSSGNTIYF
cdr3_nt: TGTGTCGCCGGGACAGGGGGCAGTAGCTCTGGAAACACCATATATTTT

j_call: TRBJ1-6
d_call: -
v_call: TRBV12-3/TRBV12-4
clone_size: -
cdr3_aa: CASRPRQANNSPLHF
cdr3_nt: TGTGCCAGCAGACCTAGACAGGCCAATAATTCACCCCTCCACTTT

j_call: TRBJ2-2
d_call: TRBD2
v_call: TRBV7-9
clone_size: many
cdr3_aa: CASSPTTSGQTGELFF
cdr3_nt: TGTGCCAGCAGCCCGACGACTAGCGGCCAGACCGGGGAGCTGTTTTTT

j_call: TRBJ2-7
d_call: -
v_call: TRBV20-1
clone_size: few
cdr3_aa: CSARDVGTSLYEQYF
cdr3_nt: TGCAGTGCTAGAGATGTCGGCACTTCGTTGTACGAGCAGTACTTC

j_call: TRBJ2-1
d_call: -
v_call: TRBV12-3/TRBV12-4
clone_size: few
cdr3_aa: CASSLEGRGSYNEQFF
cdr3_nt: TGTGCCAGCAGTTTGGAGGGAAGGGGATCCTACAATGAGCAGTTCTTC

j_call: TRBJ2-7
d_call: -
v_call: TRBV10-1
clone_size: -
cdr3_aa: CASSESLGREQYF
cdr3_nt: TGCGCCAGCAGTGAGTCTTTAGGGCGCGAGCAGTACTTC

j_call: TRBJ2-5
d_call: -
v_call: TRBV29-1
clone_size: -
cdr3_aa: CSVKGGAGETQYF
cdr3_nt: TGCAGCGTTAAAGGCGGGGCGGGGGAGACCCAGTACTTC

j_call: TRBJ2-1
d_call: -
v_call: TRBV12-3/TRBV12-4
clone_size: few
cdr3_aa: CASSQRSQRSSYNEQFF
cdr3_nt: TGTGCCAGCAGTCAACGCTCCCAGCGGAGCTCCTACAATGAGCAGTTCTTC

j_call: TRBJ2-3
d_call: TRBD1
v_call: TRBV18
clone_size: -
cdr3_aa: CASSPTTGADTQYF
cdr3_nt: TGTGCCAGCTCACCTACAACAGGGGCAGATACGCAGTATTTT

j_call: TRBJ2-1
d_call: TRBD2
v_call: TRBV5-4
clone_size: few
cdr3_aa: CASSPAGDSYNEQFF
cdr3_nt: TGTGCCAGCAGCCCAGCGGGAGACTCCTACAATGAGCAGTTCTTC

j_call: TRBJ2-1
d_call: TRBD2
v_call: TRBV7-6
clone_size: -
cdr3_aa: CASSTQSGTSGRSLEQFF
cdr3_nt: TGTGCCAGCAGCACCCAGTCTGGGACTAGCGGGCGGAGCCTGGAGCAGTTCTTC

j_call: TRBJ1-6
d_call: -
v_call: TRBV12-3/TRBV12-4
clone_size: -
cdr3_aa: CASTGGSYNSPLHF
cdr3_nt: TGTGCCAGCACTGGAGGGTCCTATAATTCACCCCTCCACTTT

j_call: TRBJ2-1
d_call: -
v_call: TRBV11-3
clone_size: few
cdr3_aa: CASSPSGIDEQFF
cdr3_nt: TGTGCCAGCAGCCCATCGGGGATAGATGAGCAGTTCTTC

j_call: TRBJ2-1
d_call: -
v_call: TRBV29-1
clone_size: many
cdr3_aa: CSVETQVYNEQFF
cdr3_nt: TGCAGCGTTGAGACCCAGGTTTACAATGAGCAGTTCTTC

j_call: TRBJ2-7
d_call: TRBD1
v_call: TRBV29-1
clone_size: -
cdr3_aa: CSVEERTGAAYGQYF
cdr3_nt: TGCAGCGTTGAGGAACGGACAGGGGCAGCCTACGGGCAGTACTTC

j_call: TRBJ1-1
d_call: TRBD1
v_call: TRBV6-5
clone_size: many
cdr3_aa: CASSYGQGGTATEAFF
cdr3_nt: TGTGCCAGCAGTTACGGACAGGGGGGAACTGCCACTGAAGCTTTCTTT

j_call: TRBJ1-2
d_call: -
v_call: TRBV5-1
clone_size: -
cdr3_aa: CASSFSGQPNYGYTF
cdr3_nt: TGCGCCAGCAGCTTCTCGGGACAACCAAACTATGGCTACACCTTC

j_call: TRBJ2-5
d_call: -
v_call: TRBV4-3
clone_size: many
cdr3_aa: CASSQVLAPETQYF
cdr3_nt: TGCGCCAGCAGCCAAGTCCTAGCGCCGGAGACCCAGTACTTC